This entry features one T cell receptor (beta chain) sequence. Its antigen has not been determined. No quality values exist for individual bases; no much larger clone is one base distant. TCRbeta CDR3 regions were amplified from genomic DNA by means of the immunoSEQ Assay, a bias-controlled multiplex PCR. Per the original workflow: The number of nucleated cells in each sample was estimated by amplification of reference gene primers within the assay. Sequence reads were collapsed and filtered to measure the absolute abundance of every unique TCRbeta CDR3 rearrangement. For each sample, productive Simpson clonality was calculated by taking the square root of Simpson's diversity index across productive rearrangements. The table comes from immuneACCESS by way of TCRdb, which keeps in-frame sequences with V and J called. Part of the clones is missing from these tables; in studies checked, under half for an unresolved V gene and the rest for unknown reasons. The V and J calls and clone size are taken from that table; D and trimming were inferred from the DNA. The sample table shows roughly 78,000 clones, and around nine tenths are seen once. Around 2% of the sample belongs to the ten largest clones.

The sample originates from a study of blood T cell repertoires in COVID-19 (dated by TCRdb to about 2020). For the wider study: Collaborator samples came from the United States, Italy and Spain and covered acute and convalescent phases of COVID-19. The prospective study material was composed of cDNA or gDNA derived from T cells, B-cell-depleted T cells, or PBMCs. The dataset comprised deeply sampled blood TCRbeta repertoires from subjects exposed to, actively infected with, or recovered from COVID-19. A freely available public database, intended as a resource for researchers studying the immune response to SARS-CoV-2, is where the repertoires were released. The samples were drawn from two sources: the first 160 participants of the ongoing ImmuneRACE study, and over 1,000 subjects contributed by 6 global collaborators. A de-identified subject ID, COVID-19 status, age in years and sex were almost always included in the sample metadata. Where available, HLA class I and class II types were obtained from metadata supplied by the sample provider rather than from assay-based typing. The investigation overall reported the following: The quantity of clinical and demographic metadata differed by source and by participant and was supplied without curation.

Collaborating institutions collected whole blood in K2EDTA tubes following their own protocols. For TCRbeta analysis, collaborators shipped samples as frozen whole blood, isolated PBMCs, or DNA extracted from either of those sample types. The germline V and J ends show losses of 7 bases and 3 bases respectively, and no gene match explains 8 bases of the junction. The CDR3, from cysteine to phenylalanine, totals 14 residues. Only CDR3 DNA is held: 42 bases, read in frame from base 1. In the germline V gene, CDR1 corresponds to SNHLY and CDR2 to FYNNEI. The sequence is built from TRBV2 and TRBJ1-1; 7 central bases correspond to TRBD1. This receptor was identified in a woman aged 60-75 years with acute or convalescent COVID-19. The sample consisted of peripheral blood. The CDR3 reads CASNGRGGYTEAFF. The sequence in DNA is TGTGCCAGCAACGGGAGAGGGGGCTACACTGAAGCTTTCTTT.